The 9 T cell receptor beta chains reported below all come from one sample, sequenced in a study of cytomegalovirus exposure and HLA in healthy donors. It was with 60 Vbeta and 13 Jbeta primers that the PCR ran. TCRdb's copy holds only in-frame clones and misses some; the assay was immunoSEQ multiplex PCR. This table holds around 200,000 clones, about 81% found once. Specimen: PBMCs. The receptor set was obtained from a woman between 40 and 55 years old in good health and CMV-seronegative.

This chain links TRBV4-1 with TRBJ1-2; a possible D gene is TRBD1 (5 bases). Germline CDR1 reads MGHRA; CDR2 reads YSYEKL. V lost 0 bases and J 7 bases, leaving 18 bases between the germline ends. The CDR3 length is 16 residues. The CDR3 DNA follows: TGCGCCAGCAGCCAAGATCCTGGCAGGGCTTGGGGTGGCTACACCTTC. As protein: CASSQDPGRAWGGYTF.

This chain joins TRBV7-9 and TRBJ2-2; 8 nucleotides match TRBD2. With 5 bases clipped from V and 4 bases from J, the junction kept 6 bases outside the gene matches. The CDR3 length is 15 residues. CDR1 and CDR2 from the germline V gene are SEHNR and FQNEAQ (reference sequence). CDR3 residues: CASSPRGVGTGELFF. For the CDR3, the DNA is TGTGCCAGCAGCCCGCGGGGGGTAGGCACCGGGGAGCTGTTTTTT.

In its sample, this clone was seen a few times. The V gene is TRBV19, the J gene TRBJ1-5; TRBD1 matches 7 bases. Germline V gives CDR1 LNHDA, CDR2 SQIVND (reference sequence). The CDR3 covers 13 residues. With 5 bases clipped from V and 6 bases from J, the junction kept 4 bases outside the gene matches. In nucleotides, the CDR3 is TGTGCCAGTAGTGCAGGGGGACTTCAGCCCCAGCATTTT. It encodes CASSAGGLQPQHF. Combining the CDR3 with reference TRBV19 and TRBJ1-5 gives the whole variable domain DGGITQSPKYLFRKEGQNVTLSCEQNLNHDAMYWYRQDPGQGLRLIYYSQIVNDFQKGDIAEGYSVSREKKESFPLTVTSAQKNPTAFYLCASSAGGLQPQHFGDGTRLSIL.

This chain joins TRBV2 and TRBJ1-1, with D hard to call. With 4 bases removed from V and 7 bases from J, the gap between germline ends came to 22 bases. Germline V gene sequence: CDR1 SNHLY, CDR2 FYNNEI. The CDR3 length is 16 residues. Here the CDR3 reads CASSVPSGDPTCEAFF. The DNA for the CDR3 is TGTGCCAGCAGTGTCCCGAGCGGTGACCCGACCTGTGAAGCTTTCTTT.

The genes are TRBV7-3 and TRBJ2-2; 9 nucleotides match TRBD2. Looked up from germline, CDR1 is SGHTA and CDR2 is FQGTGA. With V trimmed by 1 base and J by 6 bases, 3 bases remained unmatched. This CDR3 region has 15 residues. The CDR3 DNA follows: TGTGCCAGCAGCTTAAGCGGGAGGGCCGCCGGGGAGCTGTTTTTT. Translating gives CASSLSGRAAGELFF.

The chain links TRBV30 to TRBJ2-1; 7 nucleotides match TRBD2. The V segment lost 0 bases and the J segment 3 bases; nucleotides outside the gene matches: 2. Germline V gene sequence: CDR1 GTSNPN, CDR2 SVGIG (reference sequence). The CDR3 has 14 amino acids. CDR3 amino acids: CAWSVGRDYNEQFF. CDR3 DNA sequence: TGTGCCTGGAGTGTAGGGAGGGACTACAATGAGCAGTTCTTC.

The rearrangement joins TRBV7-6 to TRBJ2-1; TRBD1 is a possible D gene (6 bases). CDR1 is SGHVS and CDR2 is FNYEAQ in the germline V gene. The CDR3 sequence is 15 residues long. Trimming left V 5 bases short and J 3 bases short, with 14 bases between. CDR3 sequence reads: CASSLRGVDYNEQFF. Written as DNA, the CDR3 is TGTGCCAGCAGCCTCAGGGGAGTTGACTACAATGAGCAGTTCTTC. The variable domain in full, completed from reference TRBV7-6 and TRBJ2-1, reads GAGVSQSPRYKVTKRGQDVALRCDPISGHVSLYWYRQALGQGPEFLTYFNYEAQQDKSGLPNDRFSAERPEGSISTLTIQRTEQRDSAMYRCASSLRGVDYNEQFFGPGTRLTVL.

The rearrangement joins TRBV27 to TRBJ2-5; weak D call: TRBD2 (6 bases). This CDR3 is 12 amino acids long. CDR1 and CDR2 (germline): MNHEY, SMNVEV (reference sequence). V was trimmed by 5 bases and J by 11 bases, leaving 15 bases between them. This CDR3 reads CASSPTGLEQYF. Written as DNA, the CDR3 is TGTGCCAGCAGTCCCACGGGACTTGAGCAGTACTTC.

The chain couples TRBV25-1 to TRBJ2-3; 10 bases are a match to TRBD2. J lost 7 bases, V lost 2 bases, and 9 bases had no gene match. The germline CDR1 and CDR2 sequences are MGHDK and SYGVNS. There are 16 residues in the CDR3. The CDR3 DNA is TGTGCCAGCAGTGAAACGGCTAGCGGGAGTTTGAATACGCAGTATTTT. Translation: CASSETASGSLNTQYF.